The 25 T cell receptor beta chains below come from one sample, sequenced in a study of T cells in Graves' hyperthyroidism and ophthalmopathy. Amplification of TCR beta CDR3 regions was performed using RNA transcripts as template. When the TCR CDR3 underwent first-round RT-PCR, the HTBI primer set was used. TCRdb ran MiXCR on the multiplex PCR reads and lists one entry per CDR3 protein. The table shows roughly 300,000 distinct CDR3 sequences, with 25% to 30% occurring only once. The sequenced material came from blood. The source is a man in his forties or fifties with Graves' hyperthyroidism that later progressed to Graves' ophthalmopathy.

The chain joins TRBV7-9 to TRBJ2-7; the match to TRBD2 covers 7 bases. The CDR3 is 15 residues long. Losses at the gene ends were 4 bases for V and 3 bases for J; bases not matched to a gene: 9. CDR1 is SEHNR and CDR2 is FQNEAQ in the germline V gene (reference sequence). The CDR3 loop reads CASSSYRERDYEQYF. The CDR3 DNA is TGTGCCAGCAGCTCGTACCGCGAGCGGGACTACGAGCAGTACTTC.

This clonotype was recorded at least ten times. The V gene is TRBV28, the J gene TRBJ2-2; 10 bases are shared with TRBD1. Germline loops: CDR1 MDHEN, CDR2 SYDVKM. The CDR3 runs 15 residues. With V trimmed by 1 base and J by 6 bases, 2 bases remained unmatched. The CDR3 loop reads CASSLFGQGAGELFF. The CDR3 coding sequence is TGTGCCAGCAGTTTATTTGGACAGGGGGCCGGGGAGCTGTTTTTT. The full variable domain, rest sourced from reference TRBV28 and TRBJ2-2, is DVKVTQSSRYLVKRTGEKVFLECVQDMDHENMFWYRQDPGLGLRLIYFSYDVKMKEKGDIPEGYSVSREKKERFSLILESASTNQTSMYLCASSLFGQGAGELFFGEGSRLTVL.

About this clonotype: This sequence may be a read error, since a much larger clone differs from it by one base. V gene TRBV29-1 combines with J gene TRBJ1-1; no clear D. The germline V gene encodes CDR1 SQVTM and CDR2 ANQGSEA. The CDR3 has 10 amino acids. Trimming removed 5 bases at V and 1 base at J, with 2 bases between. CDR3 protein: CSVRNTEAFF. CDR3 coding DNA: TGCAGCGTTCGGAACACTGAAGCTTTCTTT.

This clonotype was seen at least ten times. This chain joins TRBV4-1 and TRBJ2-5; 8 nucleotides line up with TRBD1. Germline V gene sequence: CDR1 MGHRA, CDR2 YSYEKL. The V and J ends lost 6 bases and 3 bases, in that order; junction bases with no gene match: 3. This CDR3 spans 13 amino acids. The CDR3 sequence is CASRQTGEETQYF. CDR3 nucleotides: TGCGCCAGCAGGCAGACAGGGGAAGAGACCCAGTACTTC.

This clonotype was counted many times. The V call is TRBV5-1, the J call TRBJ2-4; D gene uncertain. The V end lost 3 bases, the J end lost 5 bases, and 15 bases lay between the germline ends. The CDR3 covers 15 residues. CDR1 and CDR2 (germline): SGHRS, YFSETQ. The CDR3 DNA reads as TGCGCCAGCAGCTCCGGTAGGCCCCTCCAAAACATTCAGTACTTC. As protein: CASSSGRPLQNIQYF.

This clonotype was seen at least ten times. This chain joins TRBV3-1 and TRBJ1-1; D perhaps matches TRBD1 (6 bases). The CDR3 is 15 residues long. CDR1 and CDR2 (germline): LGHDT, YNNKEL (reference sequence). Trimming shortened V by 4 bases and J by 0 bases, and 12 bases separated the two germline ends. Written as DNA, the CDR3 is TGTGCCAGCAGCCCAGACGAGGGGGTGAACACTGAAGCTTTCTTT. Its protein is CASSPDEGVNTEAFF. Drawing the rest from reference TRBV3-1 and TRBJ1-1, the complete variable domain is DTAVSQTPKYLVTQMGNDKSIKCEQNLGHDTMYWYKQDSKKFLKIMFSYNNKELIINETVPNRFSPKSPDKAHLNLHINSLELGDSAVYFCASSPDEGVNTEAFFGQGTRLTVV.

In this sample, this clonotype turned up many times. This chain joins TRBV7-2 and TRBJ2-4; D is ambiguous. The germline V and J ends were trimmed by 8 bases and 7 bases, with 9 bases remaining between them. The germline gives CDR1 SGHTA, CDR2 FQGNSA. This CDR3 spans 11 amino acids. CDR3: CASGPLNIQYF. The CDR3 DNA follows: TGTGCCAGCGGCCCATTGAACATTCAGTACTTC.

The table lists this clonotype with a count of one. V usage is TRBV12-3 or TRBV12-4 and J usage is TRBJ2-5, with D perhaps matching TRBD1 or TRBD2 (5 bases each). With 4 bases removed from V and 5 bases from J, the gap between germline ends came to 14 bases. This CDR3 has 14 amino acids. The DNA of the CDR3 is TGTGCCAGCAGTTACTCGACGGGGACGGAGACCCAGTACTTC. Protein sequence: CASSYSTGTETQYF.

This clonotype was found many times. The chain couples TRBV12-3 or TRBV12-4 to TRBJ2-7; D gene unclear. V was shortened by 0 bases and J by 0 bases, with 6 bases between the two germline ends. The CDR3 consists of 14 residues. DNA for the CDR3: TGTGCCAGCAGTTTAGCCGCAACCTCCTACGAGCAGTACTTC. This codes for CASSLAATSYEQYF.

The V gene is TRBV30, the J gene TRBJ2-5; no reliable D call. The CDR3 runs 16 residues. Trimming removed 6 bases at V and 4 bases at J, with 24 bases between. Germline lookup yields CDR1 GTSNPN and CDR2 SVGIG (reference sequence). This CDR3 reads CACPTVDKVSGETQYF. Here the CDR3 DNA reads TGTGCCTGTCCCACGGTGGATAAGGTTTCGGGAGAGACCCAGTACTTC.

The chain carries TRBV20-1 and TRBJ2-7; 15 positions match TRBD2. Germline-derived CDR1 and CDR2 are DFQATT and SNEGSKA (reference sequence). The CDR3 is 15 amino acids. J gave up 4 bases and V 6 bases, and 7 bases lay outside the gene matches. This CDR3 is CSAGTSGRTRYEQYF. CDR3 sequence (DNA): TGCAGTGCCGGGACTAGCGGGAGGACTCGATACGAGCAGTACTTC.

This clonotype came up many times. At one end the junction does not follow the germline gene, possibly because of a read error. The J gene is TRBJ1-5, the V gene TRBV20-1, with 8 bases matching TRBD1. The germline V gene has CDR1 DFQATT and CDR2 SNEGSKA (reference sequence). This CDR3 comprises 13 residues. CDR3 sequence reads: CSARAGGNQPQRF. In DNA, the CDR3 is TGCAGTGCTAGAGCAGGGGGCAATCAGCCCCAGCGTTTT.

The chain recombines TRBV12-3 or TRBV12-4 with TRBJ2-2; D is uncertain. Trimming pared 10 bases from V and 7 bases from J, leaving 7 bases between. The length of the CDR3 is 10 residues. As DNA, the CDR3 is TGTGCCATTTATCTCGGGGAGCTGTTTTTT. Its protein product is CAIYLGELFF.

This rearrangement joins TRBV11-2 to TRBJ2-7, with 7 bases that match TRBD2. The CDR3 runs to 14 residues. Unmatched junction bases numbered 6, after V lost 2 bases and J lost 5 bases. Germline V lookup: CDR1 SGHAT, CDR2 FQNNGV. In nucleotides, the CDR3 is TGTGCCAGCAGCTTATCGGGGGGTCGTCACGAGCAGTACTTC. This gives the protein CASSLSGGRHEQYF.

This clonotype has ten or more counts. In nucleotides, the CDR3 is TGTGCCAGCAGCTGGACAGGTGGCTCCTACGAGCAGTACTTC. Protein: CASSWTGGSYEQYF. The chain recombines TRBV6-1 with TRBJ2-7; 7 bases are a match to TRBD1. Germline values: CDR1 MNHNS, CDR2 SASEGT. J lost 0 bases, V lost 6 bases, and 5 bases had no gene match. This CDR3 region has 14 residues.

This clonotype was recorded many times. J is TRBJ2-1 and V is TRBV7-3; a possible D gene is TRBD2 (5 bases). From germline, CDR1 is SGHTA and CDR2 FQGTGA. This CDR3 is built from 13 residues. The ends were cut back, 5 bases at V and 4 bases at J, with 9 bases in the middle. The CDR3 region is CASSKERYNEQFF. The CDR3 coding sequence is TGTGCCAGCAGCAAGGAGCGGTACAATGAGCAGTTCTTC.

This sequence joins TRBV14 and TRBJ2-7, with 7 bases identical to TRBD1. The junction had 8 bases not matched to a gene; V was cut back by 6 bases and J by 3 bases. The germline CDR1 and CDR2 sequences are SGHDN and FVKESK. This CDR3 is built from 14 residues. CDR3 nucleotides: TGTGCCAGCAGTCTCGGGGACAGCCACTACGAGCAGTACTTC. Translation: CASSLGDSHYEQYF.

This clonotype came up many times. This may come from a read error, since a much larger clone is one base off. CDR3 loop: CASSLVFWTNKTYEQYF. DNA for the CDR3: TGTGCCAGCAGTTTAGTATTTTGGACGAACAAGACTTACGAGCAGTACTTC. This sequence joins TRBV27 and TRBJ2-7; no reliable D call. The CDR3 sequence is 17 residues long. The V end was cut by 2 bases, the J end by 4 bases, with 21 bases between. Germline V gene data show CDR1 as MNHEY and CDR2 as SMNVEV (reference sequence).

This clonotype showed up many times. J is TRBJ1-2 and V is TRBV28; 7 bases map to TRBD1. There are 12 residues in the CDR3. V shed 8 bases, J shed 7 bases, and the junction held 7 bases outside the gene matches. Germline CDR1 and CDR2: MDHEN and SYDVKM. CDR3 amino acids: CASLNRGGGYTF. In DNA form, the CDR3 reads TGTGCCAGCTTGAACAGGGGAGGTGGCTACACCTTC.

This clonotype appeared many times. The rearrangement links TRBV6-5 to TRBJ1-5; D remains ambiguous. Germline-derived CDR1 and CDR2 are MNHEY and SVGAGI. The CDR3 length is 13 residues. Trimming took 7 bases from V and 3 from J, leaving 10 bases between them. CDR3 DNA: TGTGCCAGCATCCTGACTGACAATCAGCCCCAGCATTTT. It is translated as CASILTDNQPQHF.

The chain employs TRBV6-2 or TRBV6-3 and TRBJ2-7; 8 bases match TRBD2. This CDR3 is 15 amino acids long. Germline V CDR1 and CDR2: MNHEY, SVGEGT. The V segment lost 5 bases and the J segment 2 bases; nucleotides outside the gene matches: 8. CDR3 sequence: CASSTPGGRTYEQYF. The CDR3 coding sequence is TGTGCCAGCAGTACCCCGGGGGGGCGGACCTACGAGCAGTACTTC.

This clonotype has at least ten counts. The chain recombines TRBV28 with TRBJ1-5, with D hard to call. This CDR3 contains 14 residues. Germline V gene sequence: CDR1 MDHEN, CDR2 SYDVKM. V lost 3 bases and J 5 bases, leaving 11 bases between the germline ends. CDR3 sequence: CASSLKASYQPQHF. The CDR3 region has the DNA TGTGCCAGCAGTTTGAAGGCATCCTATCAGCCCCAGCATTTT.

In this sample, this clonotype turned up many times. A read error is possible here, since a much larger clone lies one base away. The chain employs TRBV6-2 or TRBV6-3 and TRBJ1-1; D is unclear. This CDR3 has 15 residues. The germline gives CDR1 MNHEY, CDR2 SVGEGT. Trimming cost V 5 bases and J 0 bases, with 13 bases left between them. In nucleotides, the CDR3 is TGTGCCAGCAGTACAGCTGACGCCTTGAACACTGAAGCTTTCTTT. It translates to CASSTADALNTEAFF.

This clonotype was observed a handful of times. The J gene is TRBJ2-5, the V gene TRBV19; D is unresolved. Trimming left V 3 bases short and J 2 bases short, with 7 bases between. Per germline, CDR1 LNHDA and CDR2 SQIVND (reference sequence). CDR3 length: 13 amino acids. The CDR3 DNA reads TGTGCCAGTAGTATGTCGCTTCAAGAGACCCAGTACTTC. Its translation: CASSMSLQETQYF.

This clonotype was seen ten or more times. The chain recombines TRBV2 with TRBJ2-3, with 13 nucleotides matching TRBD2. The CDR3 has 15 residues. The germline V gene encodes CDR1 SNHLY and CDR2 FYNNEI. The V and J ends lost 5 bases and 8 bases, in that order; junction bases with no gene match: 7. The chain's CDR3 is CASSRTSGSSGTQYF. The CDR3 nucleotides read TGTGCCAGCAGTCGGACTAGCGGGAGTTCTGGTACGCAGTATTTT.